The entry that follows covers one TCR beta chain sequence. Germline trimming cut 0 bases from V and 3 bases from J; bases unmatched to any gene: 5. Germline CDR1 is SGHVS and CDR2 is FQNEAQ. The CDR3 totals 16 residues. These data are taken from a study of tumor and adjacent non-tumor tissue in lung cancer. Study-level information: Each sample yielded a few million productive TCRbeta reads on average.

The library came from three nested PCR rounds adapted from ARM-PCR protocols. TCRdb independently ran MiXCR on the multiplex PCR reads; one entry per CDR3 protein. Of some 120,000 distinct CDR3 sequences in the sample, around three fifths are singletons; the top ten hold roughly 13%. The template was RNA from unsorted bulk tissue. This TCR was recovered from a young man with non-small cell lung cancer. This chain joins TRBV7-8 and TRBJ2-1; TRBD1 aligns across 7 bases. Specimen: lung tumor tissue. As DNA, the CDR3 is TGTGCCAGCAGCTTAGCACTGACAGGGTGCTACAATGAGCAGTTCTTC. Amino acid sequence: CASSLALTGCYNEQFF.